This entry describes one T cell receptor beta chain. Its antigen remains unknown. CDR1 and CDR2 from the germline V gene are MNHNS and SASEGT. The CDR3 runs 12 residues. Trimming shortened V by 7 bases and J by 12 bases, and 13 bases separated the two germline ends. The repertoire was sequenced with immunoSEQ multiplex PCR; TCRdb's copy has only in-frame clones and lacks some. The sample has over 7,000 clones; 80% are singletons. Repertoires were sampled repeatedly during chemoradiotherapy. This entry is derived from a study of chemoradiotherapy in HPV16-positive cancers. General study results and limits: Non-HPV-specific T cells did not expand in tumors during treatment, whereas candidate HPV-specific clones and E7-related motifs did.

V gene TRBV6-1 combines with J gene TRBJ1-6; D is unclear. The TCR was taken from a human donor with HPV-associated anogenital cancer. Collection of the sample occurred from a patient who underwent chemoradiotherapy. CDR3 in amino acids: CASTLGFVPLHF. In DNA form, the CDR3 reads TGTGCCAGCACCCTCGGCTTTGTACCCCTCCACTTT.